This TCR beta chain was profiled in a study of OX40 agonist ivuxolimab in advanced cancers. About the study: Patients receiving dose escalation had hepatocellular carcinoma, melanoma, renal cell or head and neck cancer.

Study conclusions and caveats: At doses 0.1 to 3.0 mg/kg, CD4+ and CD8+ clones expanded.

Germline CDR1 WNHNN, CDR2 SYGVQD (reference sequence). V dropped 0 bases and J dropped 6 bases, with 8 bases sitting between them. This CDR3 region has 13 residues. The table came from immunoSEQ multiplex PCR; TCRdb's copy has only in-frame clones and leaves some out. The repertoire consists of roughly 100,000 clones, with about 87% occurring once and the leading ten covering around 1.6%. The sampling schedule covered blood at baseline, cycle 4 day 1, and cycle 7 day 1. This clone was counted only a few times. Antigen unknown. The sequence derives from an adult with an advanced solid tumor such as melanoma, head and neck, liver or kidney cancer. The chain combines TRBV10-1 with TRBJ1-2; no definite D call. Sequencing was performed on CD4+ or CD8+ T cells sorted from blood, taken in a trial of the OX40 agonist ivuxolimab. For the CDR3, the DNA is TGCGCCAGCAGTGAGTCCCTCAGTGATGGCTACACCTTC. Translating it yields CASSESLSDGYTF.